This T cell receptor beta chain appears in the sequencing data of a study of T cells in Graves' hyperthyroidism and ophthalmopathy. As for the study in general: The initial diagnosis was the point when peripheral blood was collected, ahead of any treatment.

RNA transcripts gave rise to amplified TCR beta CDR3 regions. The HTBI primer set drove a first-round RT-PCR of the TCR CDR3. TCRdb reprocessed the multiplex PCR reads via MiXCR and lists one record per CDR3 protein. The sample holds fewer than 350,000 distinct CDR3 sequences, around a sixth seen once. The CDR3 sequence is 15 residues long. V lost 3 bases to trimming and J lost 1 base; unmatched junction nucleotides: 6. This clonotype was observed many times. Material: blood. The sequence was collected from a woman in her 40s with Graves' ophthalmopathy. The chain joins TRBV12-3 or TRBV12-4 to TRBJ2-7, with 7 bases matching TRBD2. The CDR3 nucleotides read TGTGCCAGCAGTTTTGGCGGGGGATTGTCCTACGAGCAGTACTTC. Translated, it gives CASSFGGGLSYEQYF.